A selection of T cell receptor beta chains follows, all from one sample in a study of blood T cell repertoires in COVID-19. The protocol was immunoSEQ multiplex PCR, while the TCRdb copy is restricted to in-frame clones and leaves out a portion. Of 200,000 to 300,000 clones listed, approximately 86% were seen once; the top ten hold roughly 1.8%. Sequenced sample: peripheral blood. These receptors all stem from a man younger than 40 with active or convalescent COVID-19. The CDR3 runs from the conserved cysteine through the conserved F or W. The D gene is left open where the match is weak. Expanded clones are given a class, and other clones once, few, many or no size at all.

j_gene	abundance	d_gene	v_gene	CDR3nt	CDR3aa
TRBJ2-1	few	-	TRBV6-4	TGTGCCAACCCTGGGGTAAAAACGGGAACTACCTCCTACAATGAGCAGTTCTTC	CANPGVKTGTTSYNEQFF
TRBJ1-5	-	TRBD1	TRBV27	TGTGCCAGCAGCCAAAAACCAAGGGGGCAGGAGCCCCAGCATTTT	CASSQKPRGQEPQHF
TRBJ2-7	once	-	TRBV25-1	TGTGCCAGCAGTCCGCCGGGCGTCCAGGGCGAGCAGTACTTC	CASSPPGVQGEQYF
TRBJ1-2	-	TRBD1	TRBV9	TGTGCCAGCAGCGGACAGGGGTTAGACGGCTACACCTTC	CASSGQGLDGYTF
TRBJ2-7	-	-	TRBV28	TGTGCCAGCAGTTTAACAGGTGTCTACGAGCAGTACTTC	CASSLTGVYEQYF
TRBJ2-7	once	TRBD1	TRBV7-6	TGTGCCAGCAGCCTCCGGACAGGGTCGTACGAGCAGTACTTC	CASSLRTGSYEQYF
TRBJ1-4	-	TRBD1	TRBV19	TGTGCCAGTAGCCTGCAGGGGGCACCCTCCGAAAAACTGTTTTTT	CASSLQGAPSEKLFF
TRBJ2-1	-	TRBD1	TRBV13	TGTGCCAGCATTCTTCGGACAGGGGGCTCCTACAATGAGCAGTTCTTC	CASILRTGGSYNEQFF
TRBJ1-2	-	-	TRBV5-1	TGCGCCAGCAGCCTGAGACAGGAGCCCTATGGCTACACCTTC	CASSLRQEPYGYTF
TRBJ1-2	once	-	TRBV5-8	TGTGCCAGCAGCTTGGCACCAGACTTTAACTATGGCTACACCTTC	CASSLAPDFNYGYTF
TRBJ2-3	-	-	TRBV6-5	TGTGCCAGCAGAAACGACAACACAGATACGCAGTATTTT	CASRNDNTDTQYF
TRBJ1-5	few	-	TRBV27	TGTGCCAGCAGTTTACGGGAGAGCAATCAGCCCCAGCATTTT	CASSLRESNQPQHF
TRBJ2-2	once	-	TRBV2	TGTGCCACCTCAGGGGACGCGAACACCGGGGAGCTGTTTTTT	CATSGDANTGELFF
TRBJ1-5	once	-	TRBV15	TGTGCCACCAGCAGACAAAATCAGCCCCAGCATTTT	CATSRQNQPQHF
TRBJ1-6	-	-	TRBV15	TGTGCCACCAGCAGAGGAGGGAATTCACCCCTCCACTTT	CATSRGGNSPLHF
TRBJ2-3	-	-	TRBV6-1	TGTGCCAGCAGTGAAAATTTCGCAGGGCCGGGAGATACGCAGTATTTT	CASSENFAGPGDTQYF
TRBJ1-2	-	-	TRBV5-1	TGCGCCAGCAGCTTAAACCGACCGGGAGCCGACTATGGCTACACCTTC	CASSLNRPGADYGYTF